The 26 T cell receptor beta chains in this list originate from one sample, sequenced in a study of blood T cell repertoires in COVID-19. The data were produced by immunoSEQ multiplex PCR, yet TCRdb's version contains in-frame clones alone and is incomplete. Of more than 85,000 clones in the sample, around 87% were seen once. The sequenced sample was peripheral blood. These receptors were obtained from a man aged 45-65 years with active or convalescent COVID-19.

The chain recombines TRBV12-3 or TRBV12-4 with TRBJ2-2; no firm D call. With 2 bases removed from V and 13 bases from J, the gap between germline ends came to 14 bases. This CDR3 has 13 residues. DNA for the CDR3: TGTGCCAGCAGTTTAAATTCACCCGGCGGGCTGTTTTTT. Its translation is CASSLNSPGGLFF.

J is TRBJ2-3 and V is TRBV5-1; a weak D match, TRBD1 (5 bases). V lost 0 bases and J lost 2, with 13 bases in between. This CDR3 is built from 16 residues. Germline V gene lookup returns CDR1 SGHRS and CDR2 YFSETQ. CDR3: CASSLVQVSYTDTQYF. The CDR3 bases are TGCGCCAGCAGCTTGGTACAGGTATCCTACACAGATACGCAGTATTTT.

The genes are TRBV10-2 and TRBJ2-3; 10 nucleotides line up with TRBD2. This CDR3 comprises 15 residues. With 4 bases clipped from V and 3 bases from J, the junction kept 4 bases outside the gene matches. Germline CDR1 reads WSHSY; CDR2 reads SAAADI. This CDR3 is CASSVLAGVTDTQYF. In nucleotides, the CDR3 is TGCGCCAGCAGTGTGCTAGCGGGGGTTACAGATACGCAGTATTTT.

The chain uses TRBV5-1 and TRBJ1-1, with D possibly matching TRBD1 (5 bases). Trimming removed 5 bases from V and 5 bases from J, with 13 bases in between. There are 13 residues in the CDR3. Looked up from germline, CDR1 is SGHRS and CDR2 is YFSETQ. The CDR3 region has the DNA TGCGCCAGCAGGCAACGATCAGGGACTGAAGCTTTCTTT. Protein product: CASRQRSGTEAFF.

The chain couples TRBV28 to TRBJ2-2, with D maybe TRBD2 (7 bases). CDR3 length: 16 residues. Germline CDR1 reads MDHEN; CDR2 reads SYDVKM. V was pared by 6 bases and J by 1 base, with 15 bases between. CDR3 nucleotides: TGTGCCAGCAGAGCTATGAGGGGGGGGAACACCGGGGAGCTGTTTTTT. Amino acid sequence: CASRAMRGGNTGELFF.

This clone has more than one count but fewer than ten. The V and J genes are TRBV12-3 or TRBV12-4 and TRBJ2-7; no reliable D call. CDR3 length: 13 residues. Trimming shortened V by 4 bases and J by 5 bases, and 12 bases separated the two germline ends. The CDR3 is CASSYSHYDEQYF. The CDR3, as DNA: TGTGCCAGCAGTTACTCCCACTACGACGAGCAGTACTTC.

The V gene is TRBV2, the J gene TRBJ1-1, with D perhaps matching TRBD1 (6 bases). Germline V gene data show CDR1 as SNHLY and CDR2 as FYNNEI. The CDR3 spans 15 residues. V lost 6 bases to trimming and J lost 1 base, with 15 bases between them. Here the CDR3 reads CASRDRQEPNTEAFF. CDR3 in DNA: TGTGCCAGCAGAGACAGACAGGAGCCGAACACTGAAGCTTTCTTT.

The gene calls are TRBV12-3 or TRBV12-4 and TRBJ1-1; D not certain. Trimming took 4 bases from V and 8 from J, leaving 8 bases between them. The CDR3 spans 11 residues. The CDR3 DNA follows: TGTGCCAGCAGTTCTAGTGGGGAAGCTTTCTTT. Protein product: CASSSSGEAFF.

CDR3 coding DNA: TGCGCCAGCAGCCTCGGCGGAGACAGCTCCTACGAGCAGTACTTC. This encodes CASSLGGDSSYEQYF. The chain employs TRBV4-1 and TRBJ2-7, with a weak D call TRBD1 (5 bases). This CDR3 spans 15 amino acids. Germline V gene lookup returns CDR1 MGHRA and CDR2 YSYEKL. Trimming left V 4 bases short and J 0 bases short, with 13 bases between.

The chain combines TRBV10-3 with TRBJ1-3; no reliable D call. Trimming took 0 bases from V and 2 from J, leaving 8 bases between them. The CDR3 consists of 15 residues. The germline V gene has CDR1 ENHRY and CDR2 SYGVKD. CDR3 amino acids: CAISESAVTGNTIYF. CDR3 DNA sequence: TGTGCCATCAGTGAGTCGGCGGTCACTGGAAACACCATATATTTT.

The chain uses TRBV6-5 and TRBJ2-1; 9 nucleotides line up with TRBD1. The CDR3 runs 13 residues. Germline CDR1 reads MNHEY; CDR2 reads SVGAGI. V trimming: 8 bases; J trimming: 3 bases; junction bases outside the gene matches: 2. CDR3 sequence (DNA): TGTGCCAGCCGGGGACAGGGCTACAATGAGCAGTTCTTC. Translating it yields CASRGQGYNEQFF.

J is TRBJ2-7 and V is TRBV6-6, with 7 bases matching TRBD1. Germline V gene data show CDR1 as MNHNY and CDR2 as SVGAGI (reference sequence). CDR3 size: 14 residues. Trimming took 6 bases from V and 2 from J; bases not matched to a gene: 7. CDR3 sequence (DNA): TGTGCCAGCAGACAACAGGGGAACACCTACGAGCAGTACTTC. Translation: CASRQQGNTYEQYF.

The chain is built from TRBV24-1 and TRBJ1-4, with D maybe TRBD1 (5 bases). This CDR3 is built from 14 residues. Germline V gene data show CDR1 as KGHDR and CDR2 as SFDVKD. V was clipped by 3 bases and J by 7 bases, with 11 bases between them. The CDR3 nucleotides are TGTGCCACCAGTGATATAGGGGTTGGTGAAAAACTGTTTTTT. This sequence encodes CATSDIGVGEKLFF.

The chain combines TRBV6-1 with TRBJ2-2, with 11 bases matching TRBD2. The length of the CDR3 is 18 residues. Germline CDR1 is MNHNS and CDR2 is SASEGT. V lost 3 bases, J lost 2 bases, and 8 bases stayed unmatched. CDR3 residues: CASSDVVSGGVNTGELFF. The CDR3 bases are TGTGCCAGCAGTGACGTAGTTAGCGGGGGGGTTAACACCGGGGAGCTGTTTTTT.

The chain joins TRBV2 to TRBJ2-1, with 7 bases aligning to TRBD2. V lost 2 bases and J lost 8; bases outside the gene matches: 6. The CDR3 is 14 amino acids. The germline V gene has CDR1 SNHLY and CDR2 FYNNEI. CDR3 bases: TGTGCCAGCAGTGAATGGCGGGGGAGCGATGAGCAGTTCTTC. This codes for CASSEWRGSDEQFF. The whole variable domain, filled in from reference TRBV2 and TRBJ2-1, reads EPEVTQTPSHQVTQMGQEVILRCVPISNHLYFYWYRQILGQKVEFLVSFYNNEISEKSEIFDDQFSVERPDGSNFTLKIRSTKLEDSAMYFCASSEWRGSDEQFFGPGTRLTVL.

This clone was detected once. The chain joins TRBV21-1 to TRBJ1-5. TRBV21-1 is deemed a pseudogene. CDR3 size: 16 residues. This CDR3 is CAKNIEGVYSNQPQHF. In nucleotides, the CDR3 is TGTGCCAAGAACATCGAGGGCGTTTATAGCAATCAGCCCCAGCATTTT.

The V and J genes are TRBV5-4 and TRBJ2-1; weak D call: TRBD2 (6 bases). The CDR3 contains 15 residues. CDR1 and CDR2 (germline): SGHNT, YYREEE (reference sequence). Between the trimmed V and J ends, which lost 0 bases and 6 bases, there was a span of 13 bases. Written as DNA, the CDR3 is TGTGCCAGCAGCTTGGATGGGGGGTTGAGCAATGAGCAGTTCTTC. It is translated as CASSLDGGLSNEQFF. Drawing the rest from reference TRBV5-4 and TRBJ2-1, the complete variable domain is ETGVTQSPTHLIKTRGQQVTLRCSSQSGHNTVSWYQQALGQGPQFIFQYYREEENGRGNFPPRFSGLQFPNYSSELNVNALELDDSALYLCASSLDGGLSNEQFFGPGTRLTVL.

J is TRBJ2-1 and V is TRBV4-1; D call uncertain. The CDR3 contains 12 residues. V lost 4 bases and J 8 bases, leaving 9 bases between the germline ends. Germline loops: CDR1 MGHRA, CDR2 YSYEKL. CDR3 DNA sequence: TGCGCCAGCAGCCCACTCACGGATGAGCAGTTCTTC. This translates into CASSPLTDEQFF.

The gene calls are TRBV25-1 and TRBJ1-5; no reliable D call. Germline assignment: CDR1 MGHDK and CDR2 SYGVNS. The germline V and J ends were trimmed by 1 base and 3 bases, with 7 bases remaining between them. The CDR3 is 14 residues long. The CDR3 sequence is CASSESGFNQPQHF. CDR3 coding DNA: TGTGCCAGCAGTGAATCGGGATTCAATCAGCCCCAGCATTTT.

This chain uses TRBV3-1 (or the pseudogene TRBV3-2) with TRBJ1-6; D perhaps matches TRBD1 (5 bases). The CDR3 extends over 16 amino acids. Trimming removed 1 base at V and 5 bases at J, with 12 bases between. CDR1 LGHDT and CDR2 YNNKEL come from the germline V gene (reference sequence). The CDR3 nucleotides read TGTGCCAGCAGCCAAGGCCAGGGCCCCAATAATTCACCCCTCCACTTT. Protein sequence: CASSQGQGPNNSPLHF.

The rearrangement links TRBV7-8 to TRBJ2-1, with 9 bases identical to TRBD1. With V trimmed by 0 bases and J by 2 bases, 2 bases remained unmatched. The CDR3 loop spans 16 amino acids. Germline V gene sequence: CDR1 SGHVS, CDR2 FQNEAQ. This CDR3 is CASSLAHRGPYNEQFF. In DNA form, the CDR3 reads TGTGCCAGCAGCTTAGCCCACAGGGGGCCCTACAATGAGCAGTTCTTC.

This clone was seen only a few times. V usage is TRBV27 and J usage is TRBJ2-7; D possibly corresponds to TRBD1 (5 bases). The germline V and J ends were trimmed by 0 bases and 0 bases, with 9 bases remaining between them. CDR1 MNHEY and CDR2 SMNVEV come from the germline V gene (reference sequence). The CDR3 totals 15 residues. For the CDR3, the DNA is TGTGCCAGCAGTTTATCTAGGGGTAACTCCTACGAGCAGTACTTC. It encodes CASSLSRGNSYEQYF.

The rearrangement joins TRBV19 to TRBJ1-4, with D possibly TRBD1 on 5 matching bases. The V and J ends lost 3 bases and 3 bases respectively, with 14 bases between them. This CDR3 spans 16 amino acids. Per germline, CDR1 LNHDA and CDR2 SQIVND (reference sequence). The CDR3 protein is CASSMPRGSANEKLFF. CDR3 bases: TGTGCCAGTAGTATGCCCCGGGGGTCGGCTAATGAAAAACTGTTTTTT. Looking up the rest from reference TRBV19 and TRBJ1-4 gives the full variable domain: DGGITQSPKYLFRKEGQNVTLSCEQNLNHDAMYWYRQDPGQGLRLIYYSQIVNDFQKGDIAEGYSVSREKKESFPLTVTSAQKNPTAFYLCASSMPRGSANEKLFFGSGTQLSVL.

A word on this clone: The sample holds other DNA sequences that translate to the same CDR3. The chain is built from TRBV28 and TRBJ1-5, with a tentative D call TRBD1 (5 bases). Trimming removed 7 bases at V and 1 base at J, with 11 bases between. The CDR3 length is 14 residues. Germline assignment: CDR1 MDHEN and CDR2 SYDVKM. The CDR3 spells CASTLGGSNQPQHF. The DNA of the CDR3 is TGTGCCAGCACCCTGGGGGGGAGCAATCAGCCCCAGCATTTT.

This clone was detected a few times. The chain combines TRBV19 with TRBJ2-1; TRBD2 agrees at 8 bases. CDR1 is LNHDA, CDR2 SQIVND, per germline (reference sequence). Losses at the gene ends were 3 bases for V and 10 bases for J; bases not matched to a gene: 11. The CDR3 has 15 amino acids. In DNA, the CDR3 is TGTGCCAGTAGTATCAAGGGGCTGAGCGGGGGCGAGCAGTTCTTC. Translating gives CASSIKGLSGGEQFF.

The V and J genes are TRBV5-3 and TRBJ2-7, with D maybe TRBD2 (5 bases). TRBV5-3 is reported as an ORF; its role is uncertain. The ends were cut back, 6 bases at V and 6 bases at J, with 25 bases in the middle. This CDR3 is built from 16 residues. The CDR3 coding sequence is TGTGCCAGAATCCTAAGGTGGAAGAGAGATAGCGCCGAGCAGTACGTC. Its translation: CARILRWKRDSAEQYV.